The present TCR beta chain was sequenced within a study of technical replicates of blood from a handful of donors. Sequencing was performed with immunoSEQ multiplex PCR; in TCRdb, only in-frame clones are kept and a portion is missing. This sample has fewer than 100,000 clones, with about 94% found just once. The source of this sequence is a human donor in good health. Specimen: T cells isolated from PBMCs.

Here the CDR3 DNA reads TGTGCCATCAGTGACCGGACTAGTCAGTTCTTC. It yields the protein CAISDRTSQFF. The rearrangement joins TRBV10-3 to TRBJ2-1, with 7 nucleotides matching TRBD2. Per the germline V gene, CDR1 is ENHRY and CDR2 is SYGVKD. This CDR3 has 11 residues. After removal of 3 bases from V and 13 bases from J, the junction contained 3 bases not matched to a gene.